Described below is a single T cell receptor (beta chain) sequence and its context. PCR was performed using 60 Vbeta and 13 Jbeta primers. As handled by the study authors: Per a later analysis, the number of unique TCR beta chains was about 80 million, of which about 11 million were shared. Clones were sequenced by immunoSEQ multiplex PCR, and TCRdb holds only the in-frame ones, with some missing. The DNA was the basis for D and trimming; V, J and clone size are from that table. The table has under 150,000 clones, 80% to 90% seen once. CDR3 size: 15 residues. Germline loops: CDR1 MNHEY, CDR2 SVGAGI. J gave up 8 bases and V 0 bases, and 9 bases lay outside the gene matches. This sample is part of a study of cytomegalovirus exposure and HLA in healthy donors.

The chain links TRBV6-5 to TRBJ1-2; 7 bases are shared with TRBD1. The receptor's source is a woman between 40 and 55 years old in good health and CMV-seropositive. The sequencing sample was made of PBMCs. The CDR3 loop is CASSYSQGTASGYTF. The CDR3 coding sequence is TGTGCCAGCAGTTACTCGCAGGGGACAGCCTCGGGCTACACCTTC.